Each of the 29 T cell receptor beta chains below was sequenced from the same sample in a study of blood T cell repertoires in COVID-19. Produced via immunoSEQ multiplex PCR; TCRdb's table is partial and in-frame only. Here the sample spans 60,000 to 75,000 clones, roughly 86% being singletons. Sequencing input: peripheral blood. These receptor sequences come from a woman aged 55-70 years with acute or convalescent COVID-19.

V and J are TRBV3-1 (or the pseudogene TRBV3-2) and TRBJ1-2; possibly TRBD1 for D (5 bases). CDR1 is LGHDT, CDR2 YNNKEL, per germline (reference sequence). The V end was cut by 1 base, the J end by 8 bases, with 5 bases between. The CDR3 consists of 11 residues. The CDR3 sequence is CASSQGQGYTF. Here the CDR3 DNA reads TGTGCCAGCAGCCAAGGACAGGGCTACACCTTC.

On this clone: Mismatch with germline at one junction end may stem from a read error. V and J are TRBV3-1 (or the pseudogene TRBV3-2) and TRBJ2-1; 8 bases match TRBD1. Germline CDR1 reads LGHDT; CDR2 reads YNNKEL (reference sequence). This CDR3 spans 14 amino acids. The DNA for the CDR3 is TGTGCCAGCAGCCAAGCTATGGCCGGACAGGGCCCGCTCTTC. Amino acid sequence: CASSQAMAGQGPLF.

This clone appeared once. The chain combines TRBV5-5 with TRBJ2-2; 8 bases are shared with TRBD1. The length of the CDR3 is 17 residues. Germline values: CDR1 SGHKS, CDR2 YYEKEE (reference sequence). The junction had 14 bases not matched to a gene; V was cut back by 4 bases and J by 6 bases. CDR3 in amino acids: CASSDGDRGARSGELFF. CDR3 bases: TGTGCCAGCAGCGATGGTGACAGGGGCGCAAGGTCCGGGGAGCTGTTTTTT.

The chain is built from TRBV29-1 and TRBJ2-7; 7 bases fit TRBD1. Germline-derived CDR1 and CDR2 are SQVTM and ANQGSEA. The CDR3 sequence is 12 residues long. Trimming removed 5 bases from V and 3 bases from J; junction bases left unmatched: 4. DNA of the CDR3: TGCAGCGTTAGGGGACAGAGCTACGAGCAGTACTTC. It is translated as CSVRGQSYEQYF.

V and J are TRBV5-1 and TRBJ2-2; 7 nucleotides align to TRBD1. Trimming cost V 3 bases and J 1 base; bases outside gene matches: 3. Germline V gives CDR1 SGHRS, CDR2 YFSETQ. The CDR3 is made up of 15 amino acids. The CDR3 sequence is CASSSDRVNTGELFF. The CDR3 region has the DNA TGCGCCAGCAGCTCCGACAGGGTGAACACCGGGGAGCTGTTTTTT.

The CDR3 DNA reads TGTGCCAGCAGCTTGTTTGGTCAGGGGGATCAGCCCCAGCATTTT. Amino acids: CASSLFGQGDQPQHF. This chain joins TRBV5-4 and TRBJ1-5, with TRBD1 matching 7 bases. The CDR3 length is 15 residues. V shed 1 base, J shed 5 bases, and the junction held 6 bases outside the gene matches. Germline lookup yields CDR1 SGHNT and CDR2 YYREEE (reference sequence).

The gene calls are TRBV21-1 and TRBJ2-3; the table gives TRBD1 as D, unverified against the DNA. TRBV21-1 is classified as a pseudogene. The CDR3 spans 17 residues. Here the CDR3 reads CASSNRLGARLFDTQYF. The CDR3 DNA reads TGTGCCAGCAGCAATCGGTTAGGGGCCCGACTTTTTGATACGCAGTATTTT.

The CDR3 DNA reads as TGTGCCAGCTCACCAGACGACAGGGGGGGAATGGATACGCAGTATTTT. Residues: CASSPDDRGGMDTQYF. V and J are TRBV18 and TRBJ2-3, with 9 nucleotides matching TRBD1. This CDR3 region has 16 residues. Germline values: CDR1 KGHSH, CDR2 LQKENI. Trimming cost V 2 bases and J 6 bases; bases outside gene matches: 9.

This clone has only a few counts. The chain has TRBV24-1 and TRBJ2-1, with 7 bases aligning to TRBD2. J was trimmed by 12 bases and V by 4 bases; bases with no gene match: 14. Per germline, CDR1 KGHDR and CDR2 SFDVKD. The CDR3 contains 15 residues. This CDR3 reads CATSDPGVERGLQFF. Here the CDR3 DNA reads TGTGCCACCAGTGACCCTGGCGTAGAGCGGGGTTTGCAGTTCTTC.

With regard to this clone: A read error may be the cause here, since a much bigger clone is one base away. The V call is TRBV5-5, the J call TRBJ1-1, with a weak D call TRBD1 (6 bases). Germline CDR1 reads SGHKS; CDR2 reads YYEKEE (reference sequence). V lost 2 bases to trimming and J lost 1 base, with 6 bases between them. This CDR3 region has 13 residues. CDR3 DNA: TGTGCCAGCAGCTTACAGGGGAACACTGAAGCTTTCTTT. It yields the protein CASSLQGNTEAFF.

The gene calls are TRBV11-2 and TRBJ1-4, with TRBD1 as a possible D gene (5 bases). V shed 8 bases and J shed 0 bases, with 10 bases lying between them. The CDR3 covers 14 residues. From germline, CDR1 is SGHAT and CDR2 FQNNGV. The CDR3, as DNA: TGTGCCAGCGGGCCGGGGGCAACTAATGAAAAACTGTTTTTT. Amino acid sequence: CASGPGATNEKLFF.

The J gene is TRBJ1-2, the V gene TRBV30, with D unclear. This CDR3 contains 12 residues. The germline V gene encodes CDR1 GTSNPN and CDR2 SVGIG (reference sequence). V lost 0 bases, J lost 5 bases, and 7 bases lay in between. The CDR3 DNA sequence: TGTGCCTGGAGTGTACCCCTATATGGCTACACCTTC. Its translation: CAWSVPLYGYTF.

The gene calls are TRBV5-1 and TRBJ1-4, with D perhaps matching TRBD1 (5 bases). This CDR3 spans 14 amino acids. Per germline, CDR1 SGHRS and CDR2 YFSETQ. Trimming cost V 1 base and J 1 base, with 5 bases left between them. The CDR3 is CASSLTGTNEKLFF. The CDR3 region has the DNA TGCGCCAGCAGCTTGACAGGAACTAATGAAAAACTGTTTTTT.

The chain is built from TRBV20-1 and TRBJ2-7; TRBD2 is a possible D gene (6 bases). In germline, CDR1 is DFQATT, CDR2 SNEGSKA (reference sequence). Between the trimmed V and J ends, which lost 5 bases and 9 bases, there was a span of 14 bases. The CDR3 runs to 11 residues. In DNA, the CDR3 is TGCAGTGCTTCCCTCGGGGGTGGGCAGTACTTC. Protein sequence: CSASLGGGQYF.

The chain couples TRBV5-6 to TRBJ2-7; a weak D match, TRBD1 (5 bases). CDR3 length: 17 residues. Germline V gene data show CDR1 as SGHDT and CDR2 as YYEEEE. V was shortened by 0 bases and J by 5 bases, with 21 bases between the two germline ends. The CDR3 region is CASSLVRALGAANEQYF. Here the CDR3 DNA reads TGTGCCAGCAGCTTGGTACGAGCTCTTGGGGCGGCGAACGAGCAGTACTTC.

The chain has TRBV4-1 and TRBJ2-7; 9 bases match TRBD2. Germline V gives CDR1 MGHRA, CDR2 YSYEKL. The CDR3 length is 15 residues. After removal of 5 bases from V and 7 bases from J, the junction contained 12 bases not matched to a gene. The CDR3 reads CASSISSGVWREQYF. The CDR3 DNA reads as TGCGCCAGCAGCATCTCTAGCGGGGTTTGGCGGGAGCAGTACTTC.

Note on this clone: One base away lies a much larger clone, so this may be a sequencing read error. The V and J genes are TRBV27 and TRBJ1-6, with TRBD1 as a possible D gene (6 bases). The germline gives CDR1 MNHEY, CDR2 SMNVEV (reference sequence). This CDR3 spans 16 amino acids. V lost 5 bases, J lost 0 bases, and 11 bases lay in between. This CDR3 is CASSNQGSSYNSPLHF. CDR3 nucleotides: TGTGCCAGCAGTAACCAGGGGAGCTCCTATAATTCACCCCTCCACTTT.

The J gene is TRBJ2-2, the V gene TRBV18, with 9 bases fitting TRBD1. There are 16 residues in the CDR3. From germline, CDR1 is KGHSH and CDR2 LQKENI. V dropped 1 base and J dropped 4; count of bases not matched to a gene: 4. The DNA for the CDR3 is TGTGCCAGCTCACCACAACCGGGACAGGGCACCGGGGAGCTGTTTTTT. This codes for CASSPQPGQGTGELFF.

The CDR3 protein is CASSINSNQPQHF. CDR3 in DNA: TGTGCCAGCAGCATCAATAGCAATCAGCCCCAGCATTTT. The J gene is TRBJ1-5, the V gene TRBV7-2, with no clear D. V lost 5 bases, J lost 0 bases, and 5 bases lay in between. The V gene's germline CDR1 is SGHTA and CDR2 FQGNSA. This CDR3 has 13 residues.

The CDR3 sequence is CASSNRGKRNSPLHF. CDR3 coding DNA: TGTGCCAGTAGTAATCGGGGGAAGCGAAATTCACCCCTCCACTTT. V is TRBV19 and J is TRBJ1-6, with a tentative D call TRBD1 (5 bases). The germline V gene has CDR1 LNHDA and CDR2 SQIVND (reference sequence). V was clipped by 4 bases and J by 7 bases, with 14 bases between them. The CDR3 loop spans 15 amino acids.

CDR3 DNA: TGTGCCAGCAGTGAGGGGGGGCGGTACGGCACAGATACGCAGTATTTT. Translated: CASSEGGRYGTDTQYF. V gene TRBV2 combines with J gene TRBJ2-3; D is possibly TRBD2 (7 bases). The CDR3 has 16 residues. Germline CDR1 is SNHLY and CDR2 is FYNNEI. The V end was cut by 3 bases, the J end by 1 base, with 14 bases between.

In this sample, this clone turned up a few times. The rearrangement links TRBV5-1 to TRBJ2-7, with 8 bases that match TRBD2. The V gene's germline CDR1 is SGHRS and CDR2 YFSETQ. The CDR3 runs to 14 residues. V gave up 5 bases and J gave up 4 bases; unmatched junction bases: 8. The CDR3 nucleotides read TGCGCCAGCAGTGCCGGGACTAGGCAGTACGAGCAGTACTTC. Its protein product is CASSAGTRQYEQYF.

The chain uses TRBV11-3 and TRBJ2-7, with D uncertain. The CDR3 has 12 amino acids. Germline V gene lookup returns CDR1 SGHNT and CDR2 YENEEA. Trimming cost V 6 bases and J 5 bases, with 11 bases left between them. The DNA for the CDR3 is TGTGCCAGCAGTCGCGGCCCCAACGAGCAGTACTTC. This sequence encodes CASSRGPNEQYF.

This clone was recorded once. The chain couples TRBV7-2 to TRBJ1-5; 10 bases line up with TRBD1. The CDR3 runs to 17 residues. Germline V gives CDR1 SGHTA, CDR2 FQGNSA. The trim removed 5 bases at V and 2 bases at J, leaving 9 bases unmatched. CDR3 bases: TGTGCCAGCAGCCCCCGTCCGACAGGGGGCGGCAATCAGCCCCAGCATTTT. Residues: CASSPRPTGGGNQPQHF.

This chain links TRBV18 with TRBJ2-6; maybe TRBD1 (6 bases). V lost 1 base, J lost 4 bases, and 11 bases lay in between. The CDR3 is 16 amino acids. Germline lookup yields CDR1 KGHSH and CDR2 LQKENI. In DNA form, the CDR3 reads TGTGCCAGCTCACCACAAACAGGGCCCGGGGCCAACGTCCTGACTTTC. Residues: CASSPQTGPGANVLTF.

This chain uses TRBV5-1 with TRBJ1-2; D remains unclear. There are 14 residues in the CDR3. Germline CDR1 is SGHRS and CDR2 is YFSETQ. V lost 0 bases and J 4 bases, leaving 10 bases between the germline ends. The CDR3 DNA is TGCGCCAGCAGCTTGGAGGAAGGCGGCTATGGCTACACCTTC. This sequence encodes CASSLEEGGYGYTF.

J is TRBJ1-1 and V is TRBV5-6, with D possibly matching TRBD1 (6 bases). This CDR3 spans 15 amino acids. The germline CDR1 and CDR2 sequences are SGHDT and YYEEEE. Between the trimmed V and J ends, which lost 2 bases and 3 bases, there was a span of 14 bases. Written as DNA, the CDR3 is TGTGCCAGCAGCTTCTCGGGACACACTTACACTGAAGCTTTCTTT. Translating it yields CASSFSGHTYTEAFF. The complete variable domain, with remaining parts taken from reference TRBV5-6 and TRBJ1-1, reads DAGVTQSPTHLIKTRGQQVTLRCSPKSGHDTVSWYQQALGQGPQFIFQYYEEEERQRGNFPDRFSGHQFPNYSSELNVNALLLGDSALYLCASSFSGHTYTEAFFGQGTRLTVV.

The gene calls are TRBV27 and TRBJ2-7, with a tentative D call TRBD1 (6 bases). The CDR3 extends over 12 amino acids. Trimming left V 3 bases short and J 6 bases short, with 9 bases between. Looked up from germline, CDR1 is MNHEY and CDR2 is SMNVEV (reference sequence). The CDR3 is CASSFRGGEQYF. The CDR3 region has the DNA TGTGCCAGCAGTTTCAGGGGCGGCGAGCAGTACTTC.

The chain is built from TRBV6-4 and TRBJ2-2; TRBD2 aligns across 8 bases. Germline V gene lookup returns CDR1 MRHNA and CDR2 SNTAGT. The CDR3 runs 14 residues. Trimming removed 3 bases from V and 6 bases from J; junction bases left unmatched: 3. The CDR3, as DNA: TGTGCCAGCAGTGAATTAGCGGGATCCGGGGAGCTGTTTTTT. This sequence encodes CASSELAGSGELFF.